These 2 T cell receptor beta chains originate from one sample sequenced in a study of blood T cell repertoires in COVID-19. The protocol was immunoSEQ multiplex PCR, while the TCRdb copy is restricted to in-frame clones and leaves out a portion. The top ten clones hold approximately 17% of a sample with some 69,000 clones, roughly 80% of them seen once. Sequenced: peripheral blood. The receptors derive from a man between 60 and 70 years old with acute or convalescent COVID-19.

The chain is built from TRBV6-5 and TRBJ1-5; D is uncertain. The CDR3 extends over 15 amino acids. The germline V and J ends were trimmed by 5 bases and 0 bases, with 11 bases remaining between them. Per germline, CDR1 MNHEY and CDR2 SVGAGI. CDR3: CASSQDWDSNQPQHF. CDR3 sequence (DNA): TGTGCCAGCAGTCAGGACTGGGATAGCAATCAGCCCCAGCATTTT.

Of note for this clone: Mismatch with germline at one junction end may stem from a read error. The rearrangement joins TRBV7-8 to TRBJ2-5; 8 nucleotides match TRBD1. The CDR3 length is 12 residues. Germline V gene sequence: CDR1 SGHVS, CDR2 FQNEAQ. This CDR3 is CASSRQQGGPNF. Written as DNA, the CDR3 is TGTGCCAGCAGCCGGCAACAGGGGGGTCCTAACTTC.